The clone carrying this T cell receptor (beta chain) came up many times. The antigen remains undetermined. This entry is derived from a study of spatial heterogeneity in lung cancer. Turning to the study itself: Where present, follow-up PBMC were sequenced a median of around 2 years after resection. Fewer alpha-chain than beta-chain sequences were consistently detected.

This sample's time point: blood at routine non-recurrence follow-up after resection. Tumor, nontumor lung or frozen PBMC supplied whole RNA, sequenced without sorting. Study-wide results and limits: Expanded tumor TCRs that were ubiquitous appeared in blood more at resection than follow-up.

Each CDR3 protein is one row after TCRdb ran MiXCR on the 5' RACE reads. The table records 95,000 to 130,000 distinct CDR3 sequences, more than 10% of them present only once. The germline gives CDR1 LGHDT, CDR2 YNNKEL (reference sequence). The V and J ends lost 0 bases and 12 bases respectively, with 9 bases between them. This CDR3 is 12 amino acids long. The material was PBMCs, obtained at follow-up. The V and J genes are TRBV3-1 and TRBJ2-1; D is undetermined. This sequence originates from a male donor with early-stage non-small cell lung cancer. This CDR3 is CASSQEASGQFF. DNA for the CDR3: TGTGCCAGCAGCCAAGAGGCCTCGGGGCAGTTCTTC.